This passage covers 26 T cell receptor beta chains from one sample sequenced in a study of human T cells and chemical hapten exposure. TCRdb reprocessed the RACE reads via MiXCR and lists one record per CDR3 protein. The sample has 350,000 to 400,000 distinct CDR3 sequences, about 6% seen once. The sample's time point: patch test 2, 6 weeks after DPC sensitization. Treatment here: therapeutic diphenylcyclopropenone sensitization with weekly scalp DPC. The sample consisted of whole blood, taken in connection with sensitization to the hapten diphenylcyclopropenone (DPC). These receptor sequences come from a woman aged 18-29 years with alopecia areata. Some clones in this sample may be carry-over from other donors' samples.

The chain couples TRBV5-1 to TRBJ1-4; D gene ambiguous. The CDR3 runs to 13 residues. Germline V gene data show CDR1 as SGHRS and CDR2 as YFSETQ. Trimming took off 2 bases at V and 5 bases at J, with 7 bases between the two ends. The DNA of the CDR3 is TGCGCCAGCAGCTTCGGAGCAAATGAAAAACTGTTTTTT. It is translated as CASSFGANEKLFF. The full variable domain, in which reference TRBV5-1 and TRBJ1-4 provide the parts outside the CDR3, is KAGVTQTPRYLIKTRGQQVTLSCSPISGHRSVSWYQQTPGQGLQFLFEYFSETQRNKGNFPGRFSGRQFSNSRSEMNVSTLELGDSALYLCASSFGANEKLFFGSGTQLSVL.

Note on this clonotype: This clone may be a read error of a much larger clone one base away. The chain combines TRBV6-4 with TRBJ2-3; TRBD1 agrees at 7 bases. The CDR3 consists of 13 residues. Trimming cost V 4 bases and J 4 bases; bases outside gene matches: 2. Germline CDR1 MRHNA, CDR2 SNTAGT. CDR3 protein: CASSGQGSDTQYF. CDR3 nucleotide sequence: TGTGCCAGCAGTGGACAGGGCTCAGATACGCAGTATTTT.

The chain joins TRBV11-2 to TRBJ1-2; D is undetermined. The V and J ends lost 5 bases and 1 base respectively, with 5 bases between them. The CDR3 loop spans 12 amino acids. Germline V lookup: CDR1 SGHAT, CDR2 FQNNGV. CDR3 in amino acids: CASSENNYGYTF. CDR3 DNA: TGTGCCAGCAGCGAGAATAACTATGGCTACACCTTC.

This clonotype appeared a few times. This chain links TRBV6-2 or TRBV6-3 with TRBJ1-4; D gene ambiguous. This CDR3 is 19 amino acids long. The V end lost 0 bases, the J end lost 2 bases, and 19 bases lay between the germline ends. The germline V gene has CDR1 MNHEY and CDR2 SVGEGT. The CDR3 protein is CASSYSSGRGFATNEKLFF. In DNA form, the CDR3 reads TGTGCCAGCAGTTACTCGTCGGGAAGAGGATTTGCCACTAATGAAAAACTGTTTTTT.

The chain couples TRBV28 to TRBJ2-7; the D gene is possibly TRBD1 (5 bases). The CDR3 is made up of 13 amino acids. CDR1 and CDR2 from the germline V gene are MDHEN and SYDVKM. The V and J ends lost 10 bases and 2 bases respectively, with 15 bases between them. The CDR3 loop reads CANLGRATYEQYF. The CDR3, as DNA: TGTGCCAATTTAGGCAGGGCAACCTACGAGCAGTACTTC.

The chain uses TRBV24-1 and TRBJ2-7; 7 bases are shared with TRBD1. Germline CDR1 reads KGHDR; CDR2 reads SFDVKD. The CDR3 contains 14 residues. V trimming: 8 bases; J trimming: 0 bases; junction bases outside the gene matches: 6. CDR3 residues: CATTKDRPSYEQYF. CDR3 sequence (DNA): TGTGCCACCACAAAGGACAGGCCCTCCTACGAGCAGTACTTC.

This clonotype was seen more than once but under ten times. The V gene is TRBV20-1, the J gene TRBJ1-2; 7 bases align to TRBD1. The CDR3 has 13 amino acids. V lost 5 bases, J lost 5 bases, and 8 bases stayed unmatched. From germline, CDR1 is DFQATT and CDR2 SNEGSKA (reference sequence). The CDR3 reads CSASRTGVYGYTF. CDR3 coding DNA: TGCAGTGCTTCCAGGACAGGAGTGTATGGCTACACCTTC.

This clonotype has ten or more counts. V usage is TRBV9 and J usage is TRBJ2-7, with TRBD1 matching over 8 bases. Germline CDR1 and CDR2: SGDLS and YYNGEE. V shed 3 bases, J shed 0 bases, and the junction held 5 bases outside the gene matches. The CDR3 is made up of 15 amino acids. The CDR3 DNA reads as TGTGCCAGCAGCGAAGGACAGGGCTCCTCCTACGAGCAGTACTTC. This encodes CASSEGQGSSYEQYF.

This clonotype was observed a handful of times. The CDR3 DNA follows: TGTGCCAGCAGCGCCCCCAGGGGGGACTATAATTCACCCCTCCACTTT. Translated: CASSAPRGDYNSPLHF. The rearrangement links TRBV9 to TRBJ1-6; 7 bases are shared with TRBD1. The J segment lost 3 bases and the V segment lost 3 bases, leaving 6 bases of the junction unmatched. Germline V gives CDR1 SGDLS, CDR2 YYNGEE. The CDR3 length is 16 residues.

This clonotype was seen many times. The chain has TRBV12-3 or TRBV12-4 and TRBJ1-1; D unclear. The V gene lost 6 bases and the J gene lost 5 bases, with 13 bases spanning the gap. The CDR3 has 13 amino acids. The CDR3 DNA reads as TGTGCCAGCAGGCCTACATCATGGACTGAAGCTTTCTTT. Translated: CASRPTSWTEAFF.

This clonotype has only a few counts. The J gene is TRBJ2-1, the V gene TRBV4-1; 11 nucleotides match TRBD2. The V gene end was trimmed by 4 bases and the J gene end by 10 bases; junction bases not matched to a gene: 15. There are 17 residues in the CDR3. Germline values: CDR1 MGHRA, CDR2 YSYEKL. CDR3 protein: CASSRSLAGGLSSEQFF. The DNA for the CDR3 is TGCGCCAGCAGCCGATCCCTAGCGGGGGGCCTTAGTAGCGAGCAGTTCTTC.

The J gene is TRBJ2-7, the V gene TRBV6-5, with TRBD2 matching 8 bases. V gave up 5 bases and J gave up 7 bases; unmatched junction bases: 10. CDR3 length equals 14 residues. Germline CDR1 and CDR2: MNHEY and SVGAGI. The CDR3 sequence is CASSPRGGSREQYF. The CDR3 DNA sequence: TGTGCCAGCAGTCCCCGGGGGGGCTCTCGGGAGCAGTACTTC.

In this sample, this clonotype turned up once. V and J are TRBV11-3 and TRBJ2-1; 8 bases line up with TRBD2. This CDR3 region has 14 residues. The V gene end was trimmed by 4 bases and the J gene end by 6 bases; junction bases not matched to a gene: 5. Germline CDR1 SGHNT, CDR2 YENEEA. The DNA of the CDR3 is TGTGCCAGCAGCTCAAGCGGGGGCCGCAATGAGCAGTTCTTC. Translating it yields CASSSSGGRNEQFF.

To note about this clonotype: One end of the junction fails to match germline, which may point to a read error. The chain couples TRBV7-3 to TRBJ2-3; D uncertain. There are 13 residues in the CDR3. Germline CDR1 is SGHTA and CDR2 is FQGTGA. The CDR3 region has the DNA TGTGCCGGCAGCTTAGTCAGTGCAGATACGCAGTATTTT. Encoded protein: CAGSLVSADTQYF. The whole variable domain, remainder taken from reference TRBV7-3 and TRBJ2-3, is GAGVSQTPSNKVTEKGKYVELRCDPISGHTALYWYRQSLGQGPEFLIYFQGTGAADDSGLPNDRFFAVRPEGSVSTLKIQRTERGDSAVYLCAGSLVSADTQYFGPGTRLTVL.

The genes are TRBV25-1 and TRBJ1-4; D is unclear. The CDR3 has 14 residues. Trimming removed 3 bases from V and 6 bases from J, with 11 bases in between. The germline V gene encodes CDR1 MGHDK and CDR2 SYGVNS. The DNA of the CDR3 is TGTGCCAGCAGTGAGACCCGGATTGATGAAAAACTGTTTTTT. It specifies CASSETRIDEKLFF.

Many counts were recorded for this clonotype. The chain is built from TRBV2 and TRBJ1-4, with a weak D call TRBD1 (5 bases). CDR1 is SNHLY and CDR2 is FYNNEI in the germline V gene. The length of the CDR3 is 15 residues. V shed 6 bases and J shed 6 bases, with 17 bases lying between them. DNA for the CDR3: TGTGCCAGCAGGGAATGGGGACTCTGGGATGAAAAACTGTTTTTT. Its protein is CASREWGLWDEKLFF. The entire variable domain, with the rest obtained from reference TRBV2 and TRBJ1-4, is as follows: EPEVTQTPSHQVTQMGQEVILRCVPISNHLYFYWYRQILGQKVEFLVSFYNNEISEKSEIFDDQFSVERPDGSNFTLKIRSTKLEDSAMYFCASREWGLWDEKLFFGSGTQLSVL.

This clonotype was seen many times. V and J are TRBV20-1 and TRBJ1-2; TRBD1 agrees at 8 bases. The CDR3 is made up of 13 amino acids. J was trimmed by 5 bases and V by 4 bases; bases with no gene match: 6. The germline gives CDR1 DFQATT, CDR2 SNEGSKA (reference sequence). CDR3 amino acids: CSANPQGAYGYTF. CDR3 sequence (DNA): TGCAGTGCTAACCCCCAGGGGGCGTATGGCTACACCTTC.

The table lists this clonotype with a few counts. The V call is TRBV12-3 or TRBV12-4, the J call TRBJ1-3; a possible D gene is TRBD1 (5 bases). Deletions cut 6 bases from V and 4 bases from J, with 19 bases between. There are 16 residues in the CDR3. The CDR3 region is CASSVAAGGVGNTIYF. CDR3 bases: TGTGCCAGCAGCGTGGCAGCCGGGGGTGTAGGAAACACCATATATTTT.

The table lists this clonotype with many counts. CDR3 in amino acids: CASSFRGAGVQGTDTQYF. CDR3 bases: TGTGCCAGCAGCTTCCGAGGGGCGGGGGTTCAGGGGACAGATACGCAGTATTTT. V and J are TRBV11-2 and TRBJ2-3; weak D call: TRBD2 (7 bases). This CDR3 is built from 18 residues. The V end was cut by 3 bases, the J end by 3 bases, with 22 bases between. CDR1 is SGHAT, CDR2 FQNNGV, per germline.

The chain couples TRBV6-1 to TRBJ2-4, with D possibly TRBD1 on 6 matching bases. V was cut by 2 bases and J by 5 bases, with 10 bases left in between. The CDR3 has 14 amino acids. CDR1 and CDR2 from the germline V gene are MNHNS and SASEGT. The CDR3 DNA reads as TGTGCCAGCAGTGAAAGGGGACACGAAAACATTCAGTACTTC. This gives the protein CASSERGHENIQYF.

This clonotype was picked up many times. CDR3 amino acids: CASSLLAGMNTEAFF. In nucleotides, the CDR3 is TGTGCCAGCAGTTTATTGGCAGGGATGAACACTGAAGCTTTCTTT. The J gene is TRBJ1-1, the V gene TRBV28; a weak D match, TRBD1 (5 bases). This CDR3 region has 15 residues. V lost 1 base and J 0 bases, leaving 9 bases between the germline ends. Germline V gene data show CDR1 as MDHEN and CDR2 as SYDVKM.

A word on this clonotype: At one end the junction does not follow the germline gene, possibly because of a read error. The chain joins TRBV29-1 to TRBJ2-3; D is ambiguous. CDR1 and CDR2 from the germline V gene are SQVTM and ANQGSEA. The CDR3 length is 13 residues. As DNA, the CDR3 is TGCAGCGGTGAAGCCCTGGCAGCAGATACGCAGTATTTT. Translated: CSGEALAADTQYF.

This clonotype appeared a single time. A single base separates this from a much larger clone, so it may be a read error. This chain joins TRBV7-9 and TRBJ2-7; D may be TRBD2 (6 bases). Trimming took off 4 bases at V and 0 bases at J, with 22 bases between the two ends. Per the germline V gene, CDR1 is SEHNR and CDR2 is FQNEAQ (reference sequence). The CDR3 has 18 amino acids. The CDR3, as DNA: TGTGCCAGCAGCTCCACCTCATTCCGGGGGTCTACCTCCTACGAGCAGTACTTC. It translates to CASSSTSFRGSTSYEQYF.

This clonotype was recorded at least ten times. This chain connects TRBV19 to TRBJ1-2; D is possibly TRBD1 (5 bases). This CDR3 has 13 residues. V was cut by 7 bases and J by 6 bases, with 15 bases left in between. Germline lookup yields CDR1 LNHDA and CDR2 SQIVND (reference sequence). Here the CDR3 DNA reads TGTGCCAGTACCACACGGGGGTGGGATGGCTACACCTTC. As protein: CASTTRGWDGYTF.

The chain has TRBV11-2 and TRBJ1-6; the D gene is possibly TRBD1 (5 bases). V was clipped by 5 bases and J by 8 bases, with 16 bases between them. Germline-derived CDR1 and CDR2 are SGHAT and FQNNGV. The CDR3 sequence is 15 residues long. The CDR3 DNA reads TGTGCCAGCAGCCAAGGGGCAATTACCTATTCACCCCTCCACTTT. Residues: CASSQGAITYSPLHF.

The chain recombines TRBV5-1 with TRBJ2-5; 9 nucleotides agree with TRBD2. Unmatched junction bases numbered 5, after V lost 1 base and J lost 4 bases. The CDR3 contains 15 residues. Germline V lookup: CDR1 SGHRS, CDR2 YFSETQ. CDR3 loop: CASSLKASGAETQYF. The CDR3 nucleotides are TGCGCCAGCAGCTTGAAGGCTAGCGGGGCAGAGACCCAGTACTTC.